This TCR beta chain is from a study of shared clonotypes between healthy human individuals. Study overall: Three plates each covered CD4 naive and memory; CD8 naive two, CD8 memory one.

Sequencing used immunoSEQ multiplex PCR; TCRdb keeps in-frame clones, though not all of them. The data show 1.5 million to 2.5 million clones, just under 95% seen once. This CDR3 contains 14 residues. Germline CDR1 is PRHDT and CDR2 is FYEKMQ (reference sequence). The V and J ends lost 5 bases and 2 bases, in that order; junction bases with no gene match: 1. Naive CD8 populations comprised CD45RO-negative cells positively selected for CCR7, excluding terminally differentiated effector memory CD45RA+ cells. The sequenced sample consisted of naive CD8+ T cells sorted from blood. The chain links TRBV13 to TRBJ1-5; 9 bases fit TRBD1. The source of this sequence is a man aged 18 to 30 in good health. The CDR3 is CASSRTGGNQPQHF. As DNA, the CDR3 is TGTGCCAGCAGCCGGACAGGGGGCAATCAGCCCCAGCATTTT.